This T cell receptor (beta chain) was sequenced during a study of blood T cell repertoires in COVID-19. About the study: Samples came from the United States, Italy and Spain, spanning acute and convalescent COVID-19.

The germline V and J ends were trimmed by 4 bases and 1 base, with 14 bases remaining between them. CDR1 MNHEY and CDR2 SVGAGI come from the germline V gene. The CDR3 totals 16 residues. The table came from immunoSEQ multiplex PCR; TCRdb's copy has only in-frame clones and leaves some out. The sample shows over 90,000 clones, roughly 90% of them seen only once. The sequenced material came from peripheral blood. The TCR was taken from a woman aged 55-69 years with acute or convalescent COVID-19. The rearrangement joins TRBV6-5 to TRBJ2-1; possible D gene TRBD2, 6 bases. Written as DNA, the CDR3 is TGTGCCAGCAGTTCCCGGACTGGGGGGTCCTACAATGAGCAGTTCTTC. Translated, it gives CASSSRTGGSYNEQFF.